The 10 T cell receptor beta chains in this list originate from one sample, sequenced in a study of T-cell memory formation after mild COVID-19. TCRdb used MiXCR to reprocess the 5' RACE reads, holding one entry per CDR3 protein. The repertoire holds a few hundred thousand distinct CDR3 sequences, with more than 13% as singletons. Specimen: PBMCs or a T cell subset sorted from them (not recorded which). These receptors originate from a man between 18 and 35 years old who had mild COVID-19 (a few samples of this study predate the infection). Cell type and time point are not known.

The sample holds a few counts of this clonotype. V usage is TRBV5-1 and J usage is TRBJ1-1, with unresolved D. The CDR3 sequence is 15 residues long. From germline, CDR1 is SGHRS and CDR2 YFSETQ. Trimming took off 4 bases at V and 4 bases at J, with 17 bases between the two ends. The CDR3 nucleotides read TGCGCCAGCAGCCACTATCCGGACCTGACCACTGAAGCTTTCTTT. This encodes CASSHYPDLTTEAFF.

This chain's CDR3 is CASSLGTSGGEETQYF. As DNA, the CDR3 is TGTGCCAGCAGCCTCGGGACTAGCGGGGGGGAAGAGACCCAGTACTTC. The chain joins TRBV4-2 to TRBJ2-5, with 16 bases lining up with TRBD2. Germline CDR1 is LGHNA and CDR2 is YNFKEQ. Trimming took 4 bases from V and 3 from J; bases not matched to a gene: 2. The CDR3 extends over 16 amino acids.

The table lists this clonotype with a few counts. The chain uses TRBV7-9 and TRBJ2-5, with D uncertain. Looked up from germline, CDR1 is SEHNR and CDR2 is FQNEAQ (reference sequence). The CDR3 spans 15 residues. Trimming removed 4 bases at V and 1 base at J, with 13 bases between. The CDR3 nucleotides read TGTGCCAGCAGCTACATCGGACCATTCCAAGAGACCCAGTACTTC. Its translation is CASSYIGPFQETQYF. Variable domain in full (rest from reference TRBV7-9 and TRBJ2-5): DTGVSQNPRHKITKRGQNVTFRCDPISEHNRLYWYRQTLGQGPEFLTYFQNEAQLEKSRLLSDRFSAERPKGSFSTLEIQRTEQGDSAMYLCASSYIGPFQETQYFGPGTRLLVL.

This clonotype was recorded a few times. Here the CDR3 DNA reads TGTGCCAGCAGCCCTCCCTTTGGCGGTGACCAAGAGACCCAGTACTTC. Translating gives CASSPPFGGDQETQYF. The J gene is TRBJ2-5, the V gene TRBV4-2; no firm D call. The V gene lost 4 bases and the J gene lost 0 bases, with 15 bases spanning the gap. Germline V gene data show CDR1 as LGHNA and CDR2 as YNFKEQ. This CDR3 is 16 amino acids long.

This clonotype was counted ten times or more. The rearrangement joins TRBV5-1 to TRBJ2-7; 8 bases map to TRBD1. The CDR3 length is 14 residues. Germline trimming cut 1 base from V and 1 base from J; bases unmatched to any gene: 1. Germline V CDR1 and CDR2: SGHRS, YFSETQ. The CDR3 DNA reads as TGCGCCAGCAGCTTGAGACAGGGGTCCTACGAGCAGTACTTC. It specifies CASSLRQGSYEQYF.

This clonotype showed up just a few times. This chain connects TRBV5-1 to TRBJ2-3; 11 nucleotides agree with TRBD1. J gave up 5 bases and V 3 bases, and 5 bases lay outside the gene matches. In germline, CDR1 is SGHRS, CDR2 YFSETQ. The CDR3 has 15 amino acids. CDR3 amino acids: CASSSWTGGRDTQYF. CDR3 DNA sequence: TGCGCCAGCAGCTCCTGGACAGGGGGCAGAGATACGCAGTATTTT.

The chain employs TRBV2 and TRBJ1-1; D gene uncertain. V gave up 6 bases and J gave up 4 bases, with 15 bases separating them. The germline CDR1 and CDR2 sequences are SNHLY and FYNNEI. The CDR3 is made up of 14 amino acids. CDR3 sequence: CASSLSGDGTEAFF. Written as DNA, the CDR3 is TGTGCCAGCAGCCTTAGCGGAGATGGCACTGAAGCTTTCTTT.

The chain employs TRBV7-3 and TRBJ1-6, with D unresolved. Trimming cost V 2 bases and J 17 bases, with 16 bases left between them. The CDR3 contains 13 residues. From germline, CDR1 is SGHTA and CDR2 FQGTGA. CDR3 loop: CASSLRWRRAFHF. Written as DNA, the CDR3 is TGTGCCAGCAGCTTACGGTGGAGGCGAGCTTTCCACTTT.

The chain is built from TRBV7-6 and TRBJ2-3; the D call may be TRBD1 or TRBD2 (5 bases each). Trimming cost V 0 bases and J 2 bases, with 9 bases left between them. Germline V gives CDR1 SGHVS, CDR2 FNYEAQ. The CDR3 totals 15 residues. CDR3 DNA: TGTGCCAGCAGCTTAGCGGGGACCCTCACAGATACGCAGTATTTT. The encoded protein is CASSLAGTLTDTQYF.

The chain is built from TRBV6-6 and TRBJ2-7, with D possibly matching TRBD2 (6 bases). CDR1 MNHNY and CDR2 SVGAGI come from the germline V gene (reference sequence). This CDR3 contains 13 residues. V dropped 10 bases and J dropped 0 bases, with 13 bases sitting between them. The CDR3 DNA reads TGTGCCACTTTTGGAGGGTCCTCCTACGAGCAGTACTTC. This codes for CATFGGSSYEQYF.